This T cell receptor beta chain is drawn from a study of cytomegalovirus exposure and HLA in healthy donors. About the research overall: Drawn from HLA-typed donors, about 82 million unique TCRs were held in an early data release.

Whole-study results and caveats: According to the study, roughly 160 TCR beta chains were cytomegalovirus-associated. An analysis done earlier found most TCR beta V segments productive about 87% or about 30% of the time.

A note on this clone: Its matching antigen is unknown. A read error may account for a junction end that differs from germline.

The PCR was carried out with 60 Vbeta primers and 13 Jbeta primers. Clones were sequenced by immunoSEQ multiplex PCR, and TCRdb holds only the in-frame ones, with some missing. Altogether about 250,000 clones are present, around nine tenths being singletons, with the ten largest covering 1.7%. The CDR3 has 14 amino acids. CDR1 is SGHNT and CDR2 is YYREEE in the germline V gene (reference sequence). The sequenced material came from PBMCs. This chain uses TRBV5-4 with TRBJ2-7; 8 positions match TRBD2. The sequence came from a girl between 2 and 10 years old in good health and CMV-seronegative. The CDR3 DNA is TGTGCCAGCACCCGTGGCGGGAGGACCTACGGGCAGTACTTC. Translated, it gives CASTRGGRTYGQYF.